The clone carrying this T cell receptor (beta chain) was observed a few times. Losses at the gene ends were 5 bases for V and 6 bases for J; bases not matched to a gene: 7. The CDR3 sequence is 14 residues long. Roughly 0.45 to 1 ug RNA was reverse transcribed with random hexamers. The authors amplified TCR beta CDR3 across 54 Vbeta and 13 Jbeta using immunoSEQ multiplex PCR. TCRdb processed the immunoSEQ multiplex PCR reads anew with MiXCR; each CDR3 protein has one entry. This table has around 180,000 distinct CDR3 sequences, roughly 92% appearing once. The data originate from a study of CD8 T cells in Susac syndrome. Treatment-naive patients with stable or active relapsing-remitting disease served as multiple sclerosis controls.

The receptor comes from a human donor with multiple sclerosis. The genes are TRBV12-3 or TRBV12-4 and TRBJ2-3, with 8 positions matching TRBD2. Input material: CD4+ T cells from PBMCs. Written as DNA, the CDR3 is TGTGCCAGCAGTACCGGGACTAGTTTGGATACGCAGTATTTT. It translates to CASSTGTSLDTQYF.